The following is a T cell receptor beta chain sequence with its context. V lost 7 bases and J 3 bases, leaving 16 bases between the germline ends. The CDR3 extends over 14 amino acids. CDR1 is MDHEN, CDR2 SYDVKM, per germline. Each replicate PCR on the sorted subsets used roughly 210 ng DNA (about 30,000 T cell genomes). Some clones are missing from TCRdb's copy, which holds only in-frame ones; the method was immunoSEQ multiplex PCR. The sample has 2 million to 2.5 million clones; approximately 95% are singletons. This entry comes from a study of shared clonotypes between healthy human individuals. This TCR derives from a man younger than 30 in good health. Some clones in this sample may be carry-over from other donors' samples. The V and J genes are TRBV28 and TRBJ2-7, with D possibly called TRBD1 or TRBD2 (6 bases each). Specimen: naive CD4+ T cells from PBMCs. Subset described: CD45RA+ positively selected. CDR3 amino acids: CASTGGQGHYEQYF. Here the CDR3 DNA reads TGTGCCAGCACTGGGGGGCAGGGGCACTACGAGCAGTACTTC.